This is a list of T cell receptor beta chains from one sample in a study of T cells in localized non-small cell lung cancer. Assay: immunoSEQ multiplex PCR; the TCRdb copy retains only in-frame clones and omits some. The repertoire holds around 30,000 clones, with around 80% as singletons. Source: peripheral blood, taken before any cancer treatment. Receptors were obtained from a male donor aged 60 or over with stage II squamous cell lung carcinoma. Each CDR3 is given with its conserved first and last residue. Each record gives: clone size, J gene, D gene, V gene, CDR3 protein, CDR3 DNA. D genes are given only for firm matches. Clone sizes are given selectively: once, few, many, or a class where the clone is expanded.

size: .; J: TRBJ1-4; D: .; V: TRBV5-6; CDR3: CASSLAEAGRLELFF; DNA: TGTGCCAGCAGCTTGGCCGAGGCAGGAAGGTTGGAACTGTTTTTT
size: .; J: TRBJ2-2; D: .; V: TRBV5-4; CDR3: CASSSEVANTGELFF; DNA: TGTGCCAGCAGCTCGGAAGTCGCGAACACCGGGGAGCTGTTTTTT
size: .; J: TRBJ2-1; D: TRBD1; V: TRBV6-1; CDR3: CASRYRDRAYNEQFF; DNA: TGTGCCAGCAGATACCGGGACAGGGCGTACAATGAGCAGTTCTTC
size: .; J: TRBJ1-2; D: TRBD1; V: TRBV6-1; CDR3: CASSRTGYEGYTF; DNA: TGTGCCAGCAGTCGGACAGGGTATGAGGGCTACACCTTC
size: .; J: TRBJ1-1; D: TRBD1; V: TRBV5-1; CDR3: CASSAMGQSEAFF; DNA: TGCGCCAGCAGCGCCATGGGACAGAGTGAAGCTTTCTTT
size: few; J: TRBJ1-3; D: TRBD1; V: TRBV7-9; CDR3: CASSSDRVSGNTIYF; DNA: TGTGCCAGCAGCTCAGACAGGGTGTCGGGAAACACCATATATTTT
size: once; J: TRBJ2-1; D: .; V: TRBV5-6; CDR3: CASSPGITLNNEQFF; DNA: TGTGCCAGCAGCCCCGGGATTACACTAAACAATGAGCAGTTCTTC
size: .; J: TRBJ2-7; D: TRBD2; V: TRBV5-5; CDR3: CASSLRQGVAGVYEQYF; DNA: TGTGCCAGCAGCTTGAGGCAAGGGGTAGCGGGAGTATACGAGCAGTACTTC
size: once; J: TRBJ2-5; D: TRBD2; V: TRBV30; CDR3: CAWTRASGRRETQYF; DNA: TGTGCCTGGACGCGGGCTAGCGGGAGGAGAGAGACCCAGTACTTC
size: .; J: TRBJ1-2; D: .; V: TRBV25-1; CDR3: CASSDDLRRDDYGYTF; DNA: TGTGCCAGCAGTGATGACTTACGCCGGGACGACTATGGCTACACCTTC
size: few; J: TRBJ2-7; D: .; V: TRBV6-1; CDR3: CASTRIEDPSYEQYF; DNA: TGTGCCAGCACCCGGATAGAGGACCCCTCCTACGAGCAGTACTTC
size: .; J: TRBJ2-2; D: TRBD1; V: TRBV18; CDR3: CASSLGQGNTGELFF; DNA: TGTGCCAGCTCGCTCGGACAGGGGAACACCGGGGAGCTGTTTTTT
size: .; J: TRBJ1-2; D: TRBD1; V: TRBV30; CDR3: CAWRRGQGVPYGYTF; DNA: TGTGCCTGGAGGAGGGGCCAGGGGGTGCCCTATGGCTACACCTTC
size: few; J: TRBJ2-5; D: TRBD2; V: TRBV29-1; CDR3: CSVSGTSSKETQYF; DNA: TGCAGCGTTTCCGGGACTAGCAGTAAAGAGACCCAGTACTTC
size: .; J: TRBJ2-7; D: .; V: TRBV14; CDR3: CASSPSGYEQYF; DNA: TGTGCCAGCAGTCCAAGCGGCTACGAGCAGTACTTC
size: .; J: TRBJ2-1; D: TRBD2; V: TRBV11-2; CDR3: CASSLVASGVSYNEQFF; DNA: TGTGCCAGCAGCTTAGTGGCTAGCGGGGTATCCTACAATGAGCAGTTCTTC
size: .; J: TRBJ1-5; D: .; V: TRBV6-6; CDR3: CASSLGQSHQPQHF; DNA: TGTGCCAGCAGTCTGGGGCAGAGCCATCAGCCCCAGCATTTT
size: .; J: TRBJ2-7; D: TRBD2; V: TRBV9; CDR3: CASSPPGLASSEQYF; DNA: TGTGCCAGCAGCCCCCCGGGACTAGCGTCGAGTGAGCAGTACTTC
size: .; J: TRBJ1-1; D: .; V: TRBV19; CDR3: CASSRGGSNPSWAEAFF; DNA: TGTGCCAGTAGTCGGGGGGGCTCTAACCCGTCATGGGCTGAAGCTTTCTTT
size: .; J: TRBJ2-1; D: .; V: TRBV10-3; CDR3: CAAQGGNEQFF; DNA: TGTGCCGCACAGGGAGGGAATGAGCAGTTCTTC
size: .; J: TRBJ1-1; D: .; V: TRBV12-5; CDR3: CASGLELNTEAFF; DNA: TGTGCTAGTGGTTTGGAACTGAACACTGAAGCTTTCTTT
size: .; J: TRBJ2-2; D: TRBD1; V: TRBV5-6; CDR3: CASSWGQGSTGITGELFF; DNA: TGTGCCAGCAGCTGGGGACAGGGATCTACCGGGATCACCGGGGAGCTGTTTTTT
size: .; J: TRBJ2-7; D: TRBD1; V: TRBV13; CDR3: CASSHAGQGAYEQYF; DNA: TGTGCCAGCAGCCATGCGGGACAGGGAGCTTACGAGCAGTACTTC
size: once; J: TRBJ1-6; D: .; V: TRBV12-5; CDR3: CASGFLQGTYNSPLHF; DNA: TGTGCTAGTGGTTTCTTGCAGGGGACCTATAATTCACCCCTCCACTTT
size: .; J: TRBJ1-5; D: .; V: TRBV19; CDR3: CASTVDGINQPQHF; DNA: TGTGCCAGTACCGTGGACGGTATCAATCAGCCCCAGCATTTT
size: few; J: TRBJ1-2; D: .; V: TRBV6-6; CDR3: CASSITSVYTF; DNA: TGTGCCAGCAGCATTACATCGGTCTACACCTTC
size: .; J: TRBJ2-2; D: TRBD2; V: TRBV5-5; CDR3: CASHFAGGGTGELFF; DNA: TGTGCCAGCCATTTTGCGGGAGGAGGCACCGGGGAGCTGTTTTTT
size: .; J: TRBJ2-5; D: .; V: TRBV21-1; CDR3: CASSKDKGLAINSGETQYF; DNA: TGTGCCAGCAGCAAAGATAAAGGGCTAGCCATAAACAGTGGGGAGACCCAGTACTTC
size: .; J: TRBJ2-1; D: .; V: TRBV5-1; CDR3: CASSLSGYNEQFF; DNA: TGCGCCAGCAGCTTGTCTGGCTACAATGAGCAGTTCTTC
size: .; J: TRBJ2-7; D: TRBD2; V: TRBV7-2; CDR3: CASSLSSGAREQYF; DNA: TGTGCCAGCAGCTTATCTAGCGGGGCCAGAGAGCAGTACTTC
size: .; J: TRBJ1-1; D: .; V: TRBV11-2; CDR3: CASSNQRNTEAFF; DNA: TGTGCCAGCAGCAACCAACGGAACACTGAAGCTTTCTTT
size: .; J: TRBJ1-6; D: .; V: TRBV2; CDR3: CASSVAQGFSPLHF; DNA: TGTGCCAGCAGTGTTGCCCAGGGGTTTTCACCCCTCCACTTT
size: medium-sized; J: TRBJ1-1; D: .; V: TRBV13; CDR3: CASSLRQGKNTEAFF; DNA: TGTGCCAGCAGCTTACGCCAGGGAAAGAACACTGAAGCTTTCTTT
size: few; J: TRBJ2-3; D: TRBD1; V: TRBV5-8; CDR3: CASSIGQGSADTQYF; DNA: TGTGCCAGCAGCATCGGACAGGGTAGCGCAGATACGCAGTATTTT
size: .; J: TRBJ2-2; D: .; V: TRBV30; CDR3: CAWSWGPQNTGELFF; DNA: TGTGCCTGGAGTTGGGGTCCACAGAACACCGGGGAGCTGTTTTTT
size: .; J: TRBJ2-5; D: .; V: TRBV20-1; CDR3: CSAQRETQYF; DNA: TGCAGTGCCCAAAGGGAGACCCAGTACTTC
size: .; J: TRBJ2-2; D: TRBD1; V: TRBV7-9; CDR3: CASSRQGDPGELFF; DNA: TGTGCCAGCAGCCGTCAGGGGGACCCCGGGGAGCTGTTTTTT
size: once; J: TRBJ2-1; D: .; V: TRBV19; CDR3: CASSIKGDFYNEQFF; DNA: TGTGCCAGTAGTATAAAAGGGGACTTCTACAATGAGCAGTTCTTC
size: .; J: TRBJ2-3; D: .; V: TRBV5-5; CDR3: CASSLHVLSSTDTQYF; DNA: TGTGCCAGCAGCTTGCACGTCCTATCTAGCACAGATACGCAGTATTTT
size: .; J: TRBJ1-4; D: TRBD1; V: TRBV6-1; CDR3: CASRKDRGINEKLFF; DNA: TGTGCCAGCAGGAAGGACAGGGGAATAAACGAAAAACTGTTTTTT
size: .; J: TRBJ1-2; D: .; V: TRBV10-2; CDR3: CASSEGTDRNYGYTF; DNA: TGCGCCAGCAGTGAAGGAACAGACCGTAACTATGGCTACACCTTC
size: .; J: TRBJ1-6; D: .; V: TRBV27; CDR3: CASSSRQSSYNSPLHF; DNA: TGTGCCAGCAGTTCCCGACAGAGCTCCTATAATTCACCCCTCCACTTT
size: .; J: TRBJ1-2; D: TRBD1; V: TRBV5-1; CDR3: CATSLGYSGGTNYGYTF; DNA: TGCGCCACCAGCTTGGGATATTCAGGGGGCACTAACTATGGCTACACCTTC
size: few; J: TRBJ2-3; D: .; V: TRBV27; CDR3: CASSGLAHTGTDTQYF; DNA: TGTGCCAGCAGTGGGCTAGCCCACACGGGAACAGATACGCAGTATTTT
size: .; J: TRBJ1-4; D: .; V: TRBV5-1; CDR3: CASSLAPAIEKLFF; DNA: TGCGCCAGCAGCTTGGCGCCAGCCATTGAAAAACTGTTTTTT
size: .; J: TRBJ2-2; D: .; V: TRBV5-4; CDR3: CASSLSRFNTGELFF; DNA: TGTGCCAGCAGCTTGAGCAGATTTAACACCGGGGAGCTGTTTTTT
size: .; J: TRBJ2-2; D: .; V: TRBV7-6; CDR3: CASSVTTDTGELFF; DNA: TGTGCCAGCAGCGTTACCACCGACACCGGGGAGCTGTTTTTT
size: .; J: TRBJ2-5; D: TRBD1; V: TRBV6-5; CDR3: CASHQRDRGQETQYF; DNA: TGTGCCAGCCATCAAAGGGACAGGGGGCAAGAGACCCAGTACTTC
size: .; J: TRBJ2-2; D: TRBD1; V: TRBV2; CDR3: CASRIDRGETGELFF; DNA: TGTGCCAGCAGGATCGACAGGGGCGAAACCGGGGAGCTGTTTTTT
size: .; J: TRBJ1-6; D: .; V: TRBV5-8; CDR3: CASSLKQPNSPLHF; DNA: TGTGCCAGCAGCTTGAAACAGCCCAATTCACCCCTCCACTTT
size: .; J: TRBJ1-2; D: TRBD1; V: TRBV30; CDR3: CAWRGPMGTGGYTF; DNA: TGTGCCTGGAGGGGCCCCATGGGGACAGGGGGCTACACCTTC
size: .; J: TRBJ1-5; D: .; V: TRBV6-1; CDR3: CASKLGPEGNQPQHF; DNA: TGTGCCAGCAAACTGGGCCCGGAGGGCAATCAGCCCCAGCATTTT
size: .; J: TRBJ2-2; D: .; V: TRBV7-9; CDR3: CASSYDSPNTGELFF; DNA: TGTGCCAGCAGCTATGACAGCCCTAACACCGGGGAGCTGTTTTTT
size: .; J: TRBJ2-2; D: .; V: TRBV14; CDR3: CASSHGTLQGGELFF; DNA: TGTGCCAGCAGCCACGGGACCTTACAAGGAGGGGAGCTGTTTTTT
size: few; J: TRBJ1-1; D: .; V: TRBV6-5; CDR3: CASTTGRVTEAFF; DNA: TGTGCCAGCACAACAGGGAGGGTTACTGAAGCTTTCTTT
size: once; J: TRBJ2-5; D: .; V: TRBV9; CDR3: CASSKRRGGAVGETQYF; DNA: TGTGCCAGCAGCAAGCGCAGGGGGGGCGCGGTAGGAGAGACCCAGTACTTC
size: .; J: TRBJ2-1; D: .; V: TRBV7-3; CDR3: CASSLLPGSSYNEQFF; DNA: TGTGCCAGCAGCCTTCTCCCTGGGAGCTCCTACAATGAGCAGTTCTTC